This TCR beta chain was profiled in a study of cytomegalovirus exposure and HLA in healthy donors. At the level of the study: Around 86 million unique TCRs, all from HLA-typed donors, were included in an early release of the data.

The PCR employed 60 Vbeta primers together with 13 Jbeta primers. Sequenced by immunoSEQ multiplex PCR; TCRdb stores in-frame clones only, minus some. The sample records over 85,000 clones, roughly 72% being singletons. There are 16 residues in the CDR3. The junction had 14 bases not matched to a gene; V was cut back by 7 bases and J by 8 bases. Germline CDR1 reads MNHNY; CDR2 reads SVGAGI (reference sequence). This receptor was identified in a man between 25 and 39 years old in good health and CMV-seronegative. V and J are TRBV6-6 and TRBJ1-4; 9 bases match TRBD1. Material: PBMCs. The CDR3 here is CASTRTGVGGMEKLFF. The CDR3 DNA follows: TGTGCCAGCACCAGGACAGGGGTTGGGGGTATGGAAAAACTGTTTTTT.